This T cell receptor beta chain was retrieved from a study of T cell repertoires in cytomegalovirus infection (dated by TCRdb to the late 2010s). Looking at the study overall: Recently identified HLA-C-restricted CMV epitopes, whose presentation resists viral immunomodulation, were targeted by peptide stimulations together with well-studied HLA-B-restricted epitopes. The HLA type of each donor mattered for the analysis, because public TCR beta signatures pointed to carriage of CMV infection along with the matching HLA type.

Findings and caveats that apply to the study as a whole: In both this cohort and an independent approximately 350-donor cohort, the cumulative frequency of public TCR beta family members distinguished carriers of CMV infection plus the relevant HLA type. The ex vivo response was dominated by HLA-C-restricted CMV-specific TCR beta clonotypes, which also provided the single most frequent clonotype in two of eight donors.

On this clonotype itself: No antigen is known for it. The record has no base qualities; no much larger clone is one base away.

This sample's treatment or condition label indicates: in vitro stimulation with specific CMV peptide epitopes to enrich CMV-specific T cells. Germline trimming amounts to 5 bases on V and 1 base on J, with 10 as the count of junction bases outside the gene matches. Spanning cysteine to phenylalanine, the CDR3 consists of 17 amino acids. The entry retains the CDR3 DNA only, 51 bases that are in frame from base 1. The germline V gene yields MDHEN for CDR1 and SYDVKM for CDR2. The data were produced on an Illumina HiSeq 1500. Using fastp trimming at Q25 and MiXCR clonotype assembly, TCRdb reanalyzed the public sequencing data and kept in-frame beta chains. Records with the same CDR3 protein are collapsed into one entry carrying the most frequent genes and DNA. This sample has about 500,000 distinct CDR3 sequences in its table, and 33% of those were observed once. About a sixth of the sample is in the top ten clones.

This receptor was identified in a human donor in good health (CMV status not recorded). Some clones in this sample may be carry-over from other donors' samples. The sequencing here drew on cultured PBMCs, taken from culture after CMV antigen stimulation. The chain couples TRBV28 to TRBJ2-3; TRBD2 lines up with 9 middle nucleotides. In nucleotides, the sequence is TGTGCCAGCAGTCCGCCTCGGGCGGGAGGGCGCACAGATACGCAGTATTTT. Its coded protein is CASSPPRAGGRTDTQYF.